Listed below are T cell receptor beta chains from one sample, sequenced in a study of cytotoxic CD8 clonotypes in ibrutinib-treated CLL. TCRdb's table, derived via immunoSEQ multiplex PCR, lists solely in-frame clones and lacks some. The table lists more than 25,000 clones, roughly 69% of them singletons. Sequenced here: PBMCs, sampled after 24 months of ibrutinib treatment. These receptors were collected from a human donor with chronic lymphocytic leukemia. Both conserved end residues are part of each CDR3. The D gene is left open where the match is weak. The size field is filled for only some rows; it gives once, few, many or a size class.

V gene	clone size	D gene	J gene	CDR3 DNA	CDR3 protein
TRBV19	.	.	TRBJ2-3	TGTGCCAGTAGTACCGGACAGACGGATAGCACAGATACGCAGTATTTT	CASSTGQTDSTDTQYF
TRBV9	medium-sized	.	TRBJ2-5	TGTGCCAGCAGCGTATCGAGGGGAGGAGGGGCGACCCAGTACTTC	CASSVSRGGGATQYF
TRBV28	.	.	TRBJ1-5	TGTGCCAGCAGTTTATTACTGTCAGGGGAAAATCAGCCCCAGCATTTT	CASSLLLSGENQPQHF
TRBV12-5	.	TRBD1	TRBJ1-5	TGTGCTAGTGGTTTCCGCCCTGGACAGGGGACGGGTCAGCCCCAGCATTTT	CASGFRPGQGTGQPQHF
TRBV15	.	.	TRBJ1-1	TGTGCCACCAGCGCCCAGCAGGGCGGCACTGAAGCTTTCTTT	CATSAQQGGTEAFF
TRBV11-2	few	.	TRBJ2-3	TGTGCCAGCAGCGAGGGAAGGGCCGATACGCAGTATTTT	CASSEGRADTQYF
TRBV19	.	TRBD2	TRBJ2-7	TGTGCCAGTAGTATGAGCGGGGCCTCCTACGAGCAGTACTTC	CASSMSGASYEQYF
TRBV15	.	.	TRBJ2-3	TGTGCCACCAGCACCAATCAGGCGGGTACAGATACGCAGTATTTT	CATSTNQAGTDTQYF
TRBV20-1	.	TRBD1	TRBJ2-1	TGCAGTGCGACAGGGAATGAGCAGTTCTTC	CSATGNEQFF
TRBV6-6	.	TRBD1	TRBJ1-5	TGTGCCAGCAGCCCCGGGACAGGGGGTGATCAGCCCCAGCATTTT	CASSPGTGGDQPQHF
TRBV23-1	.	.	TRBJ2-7	TGCGCCAGCAGTCAATCGAGGATGGGACGGAGAGGAACCTACGAGCAGTACTTC	CASSQSRMGRRGTYEQYF
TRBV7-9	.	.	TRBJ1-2	TGTGCCAGCAGCCCCCGGACGGAAAAGTACTATGGCTACACCTTC	CASSPRTEKYYGYTF
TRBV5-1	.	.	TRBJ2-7	TGCGCCAGCAGCGCCACGCAGGGTACCAACGAGCAGTACTTC	CASSATQGTNEQYF
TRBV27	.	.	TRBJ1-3	TGTGCCAGCAGTACTCAGGGACTCTCTGGAAACACCATATATTTT	CASSTQGLSGNTIYF
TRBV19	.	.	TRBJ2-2	TGTGCCAGTAGGGACAACACCGGGGAGCTGTTTTTT	CASRDNTGELFF
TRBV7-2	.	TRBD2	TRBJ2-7	TGTGCCAGCAGCTGGGATACTAGCGGGGGCCGCGAGCAGTACTTC	CASSWDTSGGREQYF
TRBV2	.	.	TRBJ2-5	TGTGCCAGCAGTGGTATACCGGGGGCTCAAGAGACCCAGTACTTC	CASSGIPGAQETQYF
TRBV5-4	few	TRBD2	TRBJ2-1	TGTGCCAGCAGCTCGCCTCTGCGGGGGAACAATGAGCAGTTCTTC	CASSSPLRGNNEQFF
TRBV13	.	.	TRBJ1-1	TGTGCCAGCAGCCCGGGACCCCAGAACACTGAAGCTTTCTTT	CASSPGPQNTEAFF
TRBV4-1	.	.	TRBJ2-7	TGCGCCAGCAGCCAAGATCGTCAGCGGGTGAGCTCCTACGAGCAGTACTTC	CASSQDRQRVSSYEQYF
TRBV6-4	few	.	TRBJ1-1	TGTGCCAGCAGGACCGACAGGCACACTGAAGCTTTCTTT	CASRTDRHTEAFF
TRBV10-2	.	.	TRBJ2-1	TGCGCCAGCAGTGAGTCGTGGAGGGACAATGAGCAGTTCTTC	CASSESWRDNEQFF
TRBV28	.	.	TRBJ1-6	TGTGCCAGCACCGGGTCTCGCAATTCACCCCTCCACTTT	CASTGSRNSPLHF
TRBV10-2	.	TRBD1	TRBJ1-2	TGCGCCAGCAGTGAATTGGGACAGGGGGCTGGCTACACCTTC	CASSELGQGAGYTF
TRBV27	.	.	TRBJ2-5	TGTGCCAGCAGTTTAAGGGGGACCCAGTACTTC	CASSLRGTQYF
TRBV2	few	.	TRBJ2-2	TGTGCCAGCAGTTACGATTCGGAAGGGACCGGGGAGCTGTTTTTT	CASSYDSEGTGELFF
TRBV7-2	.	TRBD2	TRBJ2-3	TGTGCCAGCAGCTTCTCTCGGGGGGGCCTTGATACGCAGTATTTT	CASSFSRGGLDTQYF
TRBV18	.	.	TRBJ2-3	TGTGCCAGCTCACCATTAGGGGCAGATACGCAGTATTTT	CASSPLGADTQYF
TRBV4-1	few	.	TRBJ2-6	TGCGCCAGCAGCACCGGGACGGTCTCTGGGGCCAACGTCCTGACTTTC	CASSTGTVSGANVLTF
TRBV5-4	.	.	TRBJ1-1	TGTGCCAGCAGCTTGGAAGAGGCATCGAGGGGGACTGAAGCTTTCTTT	CASSLEEASRGTEAFF
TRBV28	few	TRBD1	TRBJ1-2	TGTGCCAGCAGTTTATTGACAGGGGGCTCGAAAGGCTACACCTTC	CASSLLTGGSKGYTF
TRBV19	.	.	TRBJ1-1	TGTGCCAGTAGTAAGGGCGGGACAACCACTGAAGCTTTCTTT	CASSKGGTTTEAFF
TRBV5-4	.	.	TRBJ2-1	TGTGCCAGCAGCTCTGACGGGGGCCCATACAATGAGCAGTTCTTC	CASSSDGGPYNEQFF
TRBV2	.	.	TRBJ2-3	TGTGCCAGCAGTCCGACTCGCACAGATACGCAGTATTTT	CASSPTRTDTQYF
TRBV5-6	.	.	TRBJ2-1	TGTGCCAGCAGCTTCGGACGCCTTCAATACAATGAGCAGTTCTTC	CASSFGRLQYNEQFF